The 17 T cell receptor beta chains given below trace back to one sample, sequenced in a study of blood T cell repertoires in COVID-19. The table came from immunoSEQ multiplex PCR; TCRdb's copy has only in-frame clones and leaves some out. The sample includes approximately 350,000 clones, about 90% seen only once; the top ten take around 2.8%. The source material was peripheral blood. The receptors were gathered from a woman aged 25-40 years with COVID-19, enrolled during active disease.

This chain uses TRBV3-1 (or the pseudogene TRBV3-2) with TRBJ2-7; possible D gene TRBD2, 6 bases. V gave up 0 bases and J gave up 3 bases, with 24 bases separating them. In germline, CDR1 is LGHDT, CDR2 YNNKEL (reference sequence). This CDR3 is built from 19 residues. The CDR3 reads CASSQDVPMEGTPGYEQYF. Here the CDR3 DNA reads TGTGCCAGCAGCCAAGATGTTCCTATGGAGGGGACCCCGGGCTACGAGCAGTACTTC.

The chain joins TRBV2 to TRBJ2-5; TRBD2 might be the D (7 bases). V lost 5 bases, J lost 5 bases, and 12 bases lay in between. The CDR3 consists of 13 residues. Per germline, CDR1 SNHLY and CDR2 FYNNEI. CDR3 sequence: CASSRGAKETQYF. The DNA for the CDR3 is TGTGCCAGCAGTCGGGGGGCCAAGGAGACCCAGTACTTC.

The chain recombines TRBV7-6 with TRBJ2-5, with TRBD2 matching over 9 bases. V lost 0 bases, J lost 1 base, and 3 bases stayed unmatched. The CDR3 runs to 16 residues. Germline assignment: CDR1 SGHVS and CDR2 FNYEAQ. As DNA, the CDR3 is TGTGCCAGCAGCTTAGCGCTAGCGGGGCTCCAAGAGACCCAGTACTTC. It yields the protein CASSLALAGLQETQYF.

V and J are TRBV19 and TRBJ2-7; 9 nucleotides line up with TRBD1. Germline-derived CDR1 and CDR2 are LNHDA and SQIVND (reference sequence). The J segment lost 2 bases and the V segment lost 10 bases, leaving 9 bases of the junction unmatched. The CDR3 sequence is 14 residues long. CDR3 protein: CATGNRDRAYEQYF. CDR3 nucleotide sequence: TGTGCCACCGGAAACCGGGACAGGGCCTACGAGCAGTACTTC.

The chain combines TRBV11-3 with TRBJ1-1, with D possibly being TRBD1 (6 bases). Germline CDR1 is SGHNT and CDR2 is YENEEA. The V end was cut by 8 bases, the J end by 6 bases, with 13 bases between. This CDR3 region has 12 residues. The CDR3 spells CASGRGIAEAFF. CDR3 in DNA: TGTGCCAGCGGCAGGGGAATCGCTGAAGCTTTCTTT.

The rearrangement uses TRBV7-2 and TRBJ1-2, with a possible D match to TRBD1 (5 bases). The V end was cut by 4 bases, the J end by 6 bases, with 18 bases between. Per germline, CDR1 SGHTA and CDR2 FQGNSA. The CDR3 covers 15 residues. In nucleotides, the CDR3 is TGTGCCAGCAGCTCCGATGGGGAGGGGCGCGATGGCTACACCTTC. Its translation: CASSSDGEGRDGYTF.

The chain has TRBV15 and TRBJ1-4; D not resolved. This CDR3 comprises 17 residues. The germline V and J ends were trimmed by 0 bases and 3 bases, with 14 bases remaining between them. CDR1 and CDR2 from the germline V gene are LNHNV and YYDKDF (reference sequence). The CDR3 nucleotides read TGTGCCACCAGCAGAGAGGTCGTGGCGGGGTCTAATGAAAAACTGTTTTTT. It codes for CATSREVVAGSNEKLFF.

The rearrangement links TRBV29-1 to TRBJ2-3; 7 bases map to TRBD2. This CDR3 has 16 amino acids. The germline V gene encodes CDR1 SQVTM and CDR2 ANQGSEA. V gave up 0 bases and J gave up 5 bases; unmatched junction bases: 11. The CDR3 protein is CSVEDGFGGRVDTQYF. The CDR3 DNA follows: TGCAGCGTTGAAGACGGGTTCGGGGGGAGGGTAGATACGCAGTATTTT.

The chain employs TRBV4-1 and TRBJ2-1, with 12 bases fitting TRBD2. Per germline, CDR1 MGHRA and CDR2 YSYEKL. V gave up 4 bases and J gave up 6 bases; unmatched junction bases: 7. CDR3 length equals 16 residues. Here the CDR3 DNA reads TGCGCCAGCAGCCCCCGACTAGCGGGAGATGCCAATGAGCAGTTCTTC. This gives the protein CASSPRLAGDANEQFF.

The V call is TRBV5-4, the J call TRBJ2-1, with 13 bases that match TRBD2. This CDR3 is 16 amino acids long. Germline assignment: CDR1 SGHNT and CDR2 YYREEE (reference sequence). V dropped 4 bases and J dropped 7; count of bases not matched to a gene: 8. CDR3 loop: CASSPTGTSGTNEQFF. The CDR3 nucleotides are TGTGCCAGCAGCCCCACCGGGACTAGCGGGACGAATGAGCAGTTCTTC. The full variable domain, with the rest looked up from reference TRBV5-4 and TRBJ2-1, is ETGVTQSPTHLIKTRGQQVTLRCSSQSGHNTVSWYQQALGQGPQFIFQYYREEENGRGNFPPRFSGLQFPNYSSELNVNALELDDSALYLCASSPTGTSGTNEQFFGPGTRLTVL.

The chain employs TRBV24-1 and TRBJ1-2; 7 bases align to TRBD1. The CDR3 covers 13 residues. V shed 3 bases, J shed 8 bases, and the junction held 5 bases outside the gene matches. Germline CDR1 is KGHDR and CDR2 is SFDVKD. CDR3 protein: CATSDQQGFGYTF. CDR3 nucleotides: TGTGCCACCAGTGATCAACAGGGGTTCGGCTACACCTTC.

V is TRBV10-3 and J is TRBJ2-2, with 16 bases aligning to TRBD2. CDR1 and CDR2 from the germline V gene are ENHRY and SYGVKD. The trim removed 10 bases at V and 4 bases at J, leaving 12 bases unmatched. The CDR3 extends over 18 amino acids. For the CDR3, the DNA is TGTGCCACCCGTCCGGGACTAGCGGGGGGGCGCGGCACCGGGGAGCTGTTTTTT. Translation gives CATRPGLAGGRGTGELFF.

The chain links TRBV27 to TRBJ2-1, with 8 bases fitting TRBD2. CDR3 length: 16 amino acids. Trimming took 3 bases from V and 4 from J; bases not matched to a gene: 8. Germline V CDR1 and CDR2: MNHEY, SMNVEV (reference sequence). The CDR3 nucleotides are TGTGCCAGCAGTTTTTTTGACGGGGGGGAATACAATGAGCAGTTCTTC. Translated, it gives CASSFFDGGEYNEQFF.

The rearrangement uses TRBV6-2 or TRBV6-3 and TRBJ1-1; 8 bases map to TRBD1. CDR3 size: 15 residues. CDR1 and CDR2 from the germline V gene are MNHEY and SVGEGT. The trim removed 3 bases at V and 2 bases at J, leaving 5 bases unmatched. CDR3 residues: CASSYPDRGNTEAFF. The DNA of the CDR3 is TGTGCCAGCAGTTATCCCGACAGGGGTAACACTGAAGCTTTCTTT.

V gene TRBV11-3 combines with J gene TRBJ2-7; no clear D gene. Germline loops: CDR1 SGHNT, CDR2 YENEEA. This CDR3 is 8 amino acids long. The V end was cut by 7 bases, the J end by 12 bases, with 7 bases between. The CDR3 coding sequence is TGTGCCAGCACCCTTTGGTACGTC. Encoded protein: CASTLWYV.

This clone was found once. J is TRBJ2-3 and V is TRBV2; TRBD2 matches at 9 bases. CDR3 length: 19 residues. Germline V gene data show CDR1 as SNHLY and CDR2 as FYNNEI. Losses at the gene ends were 6 bases for V and 0 bases for J; bases not matched to a gene: 16. In nucleotides, the CDR3 is TGTGCCAGCAGGACCCTAGCGGGACTTAATGTCACTAGCACAGATACGCAGTATTTT. Encoded protein: CASRTLAGLNVTSTDTQYF.

V and J are TRBV19 and TRBJ1-1; no firm D call. The length of the CDR3 is 14 residues. The germline V and J ends were trimmed by 5 bases and 1 base, with 11 bases remaining between them. Germline CDR1 reads LNHDA; CDR2 reads SQIVND (reference sequence). In DNA, the CDR3 is TGTGCCAGTAGTGCGGGTGTGCGGAACACTGAAGCTTTCTTT. Its translation: CASSAGVRNTEAFF.